The 19 T cell receptor beta chains listed next were all sequenced from one sample in a study of blood T cell repertoires in COVID-19. Only in-frame clones appear in the TCRdb table, and some are missing; sequencing was by immunoSEQ multiplex PCR. Of about 140,000 clones in the sample, 65% to 85% are singletons; the top ten hold less than 2%. Material: peripheral blood. The receptors derive from an older woman with acute or convalescent COVID-19.

This sequence joins TRBV6-1 and TRBJ2-1; 10 nucleotides align to TRBD1. This CDR3 spans 19 amino acids. CDR1 is MNHNS and CDR2 is SASEGT in the germline V gene. Trimming cost V 2 bases and J 2 bases; bases outside gene matches: 12. The CDR3 loop reads CASSERQGARGKTYNEQFF. The DNA for the CDR3 is TGTGCCAGCAGTGAAAGACAGGGGGCCCGCGGAAAAACCTACAATGAGCAGTTCTTC.

The CDR3 DNA sequence: TGTGCCAGCAGCCAACTGGGACAGGGTTACACTGAAGCTTTCTTT. This translates into CASSQLGQGYTEAFF. The J gene is TRBJ1-1, the V gene TRBV4-2; 9 bases match TRBD1. The CDR3 totals 15 residues. V dropped 2 bases and J dropped 3; count of bases not matched to a gene: 4. Germline V lookup: CDR1 LGHNA, CDR2 YNFKEQ.

This chain links TRBV5-1 with TRBJ1-2; the D is unclear. CDR3 length: 15 residues. Trimming took off 4 bases at V and 8 bases at J, with 21 bases between the two ends. Germline CDR1 SGHRS, CDR2 YFSETQ. CDR3 in amino acids: CASSGSGGQSWGYTF. Written as DNA, the CDR3 is TGCGCCAGCAGCGGTTCAGGAGGGCAATCGTGGGGCTACACCTTC.

The CDR3 region has the DNA TGTGCCAGCAGCCAAGAAGTCGACAGGCCCTATGGCTACACCTTC. This encodes CASSQEVDRPYGYTF. The chain couples TRBV3-1 (or the pseudogene TRBV3-2) to TRBJ1-2; perhaps TRBD1 as D (6 bases). CDR3 length: 15 residues. Germline V lookup: CDR1 LGHDT, CDR2 YNNKEL (reference sequence). With 0 bases removed from V and 4 bases from J, the gap between germline ends came to 12 bases.

This clone was picked up a small number of times. The chain has TRBV2 and TRBJ1-3; D is perhaps TRBD1 (5 bases). V lost 6 bases and J lost 0, with 12 bases in between. Germline V gene sequence: CDR1 SNHLY, CDR2 FYNNEI. There are 15 residues in the CDR3. The CDR3 DNA sequence: TGTGCCAGCAGGGAGGGGCTTCACTCTGGAAACACCATATATTTT. It specifies CASREGLHSGNTIYF.

V usage is TRBV18 and J usage is TRBJ2-1; 12 bases are shared with TRBD2. V was clipped by 2 bases and J by 7 bases; unmatched bases: 9. Per the germline V gene, CDR1 is KGHSH and CDR2 is LQKENI. The CDR3 loop spans 17 amino acids. The CDR3 reads CASSPASSGRATNEQFF. The DNA for the CDR3 is TGTGCCAGCTCACCAGCATCTAGCGGGAGGGCCACGAATGAGCAGTTCTTC.

This rearrangement joins TRBV19 to TRBJ1-3; D is unresolved. V lost 6 bases and J lost 0, with 3 bases in between. The CDR3 has 12 amino acids. CDR1 is LNHDA and CDR2 is SQIVND in the germline V gene (reference sequence). The CDR3 DNA sequence: TGTGCCAGTAGCTACTCTGGAAACACCATATATTTT. It yields the protein CASSYSGNTIYF.

This clone came up a few times. The CDR3: CASSFYLAGDGDTQYF. CDR3 coding DNA: TGTGCCAGCAGCTTTTACCTAGCGGGAGATGGAGATACGCAGTATTTT. The rearrangement uses TRBV5-4 and TRBJ2-3, with 10 bases matching TRBD2. This CDR3 has 16 amino acids. CDR1 SGHNT and CDR2 YYREEE come from the germline V gene (reference sequence). Trimming removed 2 bases from V and 5 bases from J; junction bases left unmatched: 8. The whole variable domain, remainder taken from reference TRBV5-4 and TRBJ2-3, is ETGVTQSPTHLIKTRGQQVTLRCSSQSGHNTVSWYQQALGQGPQFIFQYYREEENGRGNFPPRFSGLQFPNYSSELNVNALELDDSALYLCASSFYLAGDGDTQYFGPGTRLTVL.

The rearrangement uses TRBV4-2 and TRBJ2-1, with D possibly TRBD1 on 7 matching bases. The germline gives CDR1 LGHNA, CDR2 YNFKEQ. With 4 bases removed from V and 7 bases from J, the gap between germline ends came to 14 bases. This CDR3 is built from 14 residues. The CDR3 DNA follows: TGTGCCAGCAGCCTAGGCAGGGGGGTGAATGAGCAGTTCTTC. Its protein product is CASSLGRGVNEQFF.

The CDR3 coding sequence is TGTGCCAGCACTCCTAGGAGGTCCCGGTACAATGAGCAGTTCTTC. Translation gives CASTPRRSRYNEQFF. This chain joins TRBV6-5 and TRBJ2-1; D is possibly TRBD2 (5 bases). CDR3 size: 15 residues. Germline CDR1 and CDR2: MNHEY and SVGAGI. Between the trimmed V and J ends, which lost 7 bases and 4 bases, there was a span of 17 bases.

This clone was seen more than once but under ten times. V gene TRBV6-6 combines with J gene TRBJ2-7; possible D gene TRBD2, 5 bases. V lost 4 bases to trimming and J lost 5 bases, with 9 bases between them. The CDR3 spans 12 residues. Looked up from germline, CDR1 is MNHNY and CDR2 is SVGAGI (reference sequence). CDR3 sequence reads: CASSLDGDEQYF. CDR3 sequence (DNA): TGTGCCAGCAGTTTGGACGGGGACGAGCAGTACTTC.

This clone was found once. V is TRBV2 and J is TRBJ2-7, with 9 bases matching TRBD2. The germline gives CDR1 SNHLY, CDR2 FYNNEI. V trimming: 4 bases; J trimming: 2 bases; junction bases outside the gene matches: 3. CDR3 size: 14 residues. CDR3 region: CASSGGLAPYEQYF. In nucleotides, the CDR3 is TGTGCCAGCAGTGGGGGACTAGCCCCCTACGAGCAGTACTTC.

The chain combines TRBV10-3 with TRBJ1-1, with a possible D match to TRBD1 (6 bases). Germline CDR1 and CDR2: ENHRY and SYGVKD. There are 15 residues in the CDR3. The V end lost 2 bases, the J end lost 1 base, and 11 bases lay between the germline ends. This chain's CDR3 is CAISETGWGNTEAFF. As DNA, the CDR3 is TGTGCCATCAGTGAGACAGGGTGGGGGAACACTGAAGCTTTCTTT.

This clone was recorded many times. This chain links TRBV5-8 with TRBJ2-2; 8 bases agree with TRBD2. The V gene end was trimmed by 4 bases and the J gene end by 0 bases; junction bases not matched to a gene: 8. The CDR3 consists of 17 residues. The germline gives CDR1 SGHTS, CDR2 YDEGEE. The CDR3 region is CASSENPGLANTGELFF. For the CDR3, the DNA is TGTGCCAGCAGCGAGAATCCGGGACTAGCGAACACCGGGGAGCTGTTTTTT.

This clone occurred once. The chain combines TRBV28 with TRBJ2-2; tentatively, D is TRBD2 (6 bases). Per the germline V gene, CDR1 is MDHEN and CDR2 is SYDVKM. Trimming removed 6 bases at V and 3 bases at J, with 14 bases between. The CDR3 is 15 residues long. In nucleotides, the CDR3 is TGTGCCAGCAGACTGGACCGGAGGGACACCGGGGAGCTGTTTTTT. It codes for CASRLDRRDTGELFF.

The V gene is TRBV29-1, the J gene TRBJ1-1; D is unresolved. The V end was cut by 3 bases, the J end by 0 bases, with 8 bases between. This CDR3 has 13 amino acids. Germline V gene lookup returns CDR1 SQVTM and CDR2 ANQGSEA. The CDR3 spells CSVEGNMNTEAFF. In DNA form, the CDR3 reads TGCAGCGTTGAGGGCAATATGAACACTGAAGCTTTCTTT. Supplemented by reference TRBV29-1 and TRBJ1-1, the full variable domain reads SAVISQKPSRDICQRGTSLTIQCQVDSQVTMMFWYRQQPGQSLTLIATANQGSEATYESGFVIDKFPISRPNLTFSTLTVSNMSPEDSSIYLCSVEGNMNTEAFFGQGTRLTVV.

This chain's CDR3 is CASSALAGETNEQFF. The CDR3 DNA reads as TGTGCCAGCAGCGCCCTAGCGGGAGAGACCAATGAGCAGTTCTTC. The chain links TRBV9 to TRBJ2-1; TRBD2 matches 10 bases. V was clipped by 3 bases and J by 6 bases; unmatched bases: 6. The length of the CDR3 is 15 residues. Germline V gene lookup returns CDR1 SGDLS and CDR2 YYNGEE.

This clone was observed a few times. J is TRBJ1-1 and V is TRBV12-3 or TRBV12-4; D call uncertain. CDR3 length: 12 amino acids. The germline V and J ends were trimmed by 3 bases and 7 bases, with 9 bases remaining between them. In DNA form, the CDR3 reads TGTGCCAGCAGTTTTATCCGGGGTGAAGCTTTCTTT. It encodes CASSFIRGEAFF.

The rearrangement joins TRBV9 to TRBJ2-3, with D hard to call. The CDR3 sequence is 15 residues long. V lost 0 bases, J lost 1 base, and 9 bases lay in between. Germline V gene lookup returns CDR1 SGDLS and CDR2 YYNGEE. CDR3 DNA sequence: TGTGCCAGCAGCGTAGGAGTTGTAGGCACAGATACGCAGTATTTT. Its translation is CASSVGVVGTDTQYF.